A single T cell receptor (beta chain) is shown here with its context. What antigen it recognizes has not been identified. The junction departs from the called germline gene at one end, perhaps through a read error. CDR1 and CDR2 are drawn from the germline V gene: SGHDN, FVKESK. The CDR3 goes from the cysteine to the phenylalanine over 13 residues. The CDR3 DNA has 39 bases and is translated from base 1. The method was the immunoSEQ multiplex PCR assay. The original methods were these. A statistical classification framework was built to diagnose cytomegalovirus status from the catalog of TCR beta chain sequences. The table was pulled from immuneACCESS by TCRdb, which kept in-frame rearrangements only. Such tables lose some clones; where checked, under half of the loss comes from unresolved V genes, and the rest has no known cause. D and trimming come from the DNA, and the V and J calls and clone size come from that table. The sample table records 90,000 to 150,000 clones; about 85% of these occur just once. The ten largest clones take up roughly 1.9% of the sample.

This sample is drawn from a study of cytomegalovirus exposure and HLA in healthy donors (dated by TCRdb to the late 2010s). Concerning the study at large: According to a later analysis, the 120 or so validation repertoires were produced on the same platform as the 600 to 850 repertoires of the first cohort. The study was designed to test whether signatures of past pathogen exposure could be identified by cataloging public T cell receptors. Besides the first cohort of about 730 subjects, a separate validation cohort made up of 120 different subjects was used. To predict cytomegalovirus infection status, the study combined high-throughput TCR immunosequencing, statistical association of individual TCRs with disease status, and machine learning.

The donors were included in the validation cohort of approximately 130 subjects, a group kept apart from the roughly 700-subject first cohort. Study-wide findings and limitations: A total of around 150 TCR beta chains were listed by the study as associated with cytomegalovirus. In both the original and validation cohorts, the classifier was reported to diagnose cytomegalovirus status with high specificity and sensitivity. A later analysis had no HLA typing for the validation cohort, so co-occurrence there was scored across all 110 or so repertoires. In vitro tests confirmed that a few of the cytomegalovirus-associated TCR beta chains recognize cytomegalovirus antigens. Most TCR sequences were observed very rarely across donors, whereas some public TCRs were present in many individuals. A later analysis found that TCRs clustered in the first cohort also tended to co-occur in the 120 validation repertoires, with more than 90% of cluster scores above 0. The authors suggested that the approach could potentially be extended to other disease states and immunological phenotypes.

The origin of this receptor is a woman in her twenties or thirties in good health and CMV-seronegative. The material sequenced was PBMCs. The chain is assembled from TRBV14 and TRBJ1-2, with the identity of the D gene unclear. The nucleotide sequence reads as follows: TGTGCCAGCAGCCTAAAATCCTGGGCGGGGTATTCCTTC. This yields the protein CASSLKSWAGYSF. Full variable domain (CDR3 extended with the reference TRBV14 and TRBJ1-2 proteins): EAGVTQFPSHSVIEKGQTVTLRCDPISGHDNLYWYRRVMGKEIKFLLHFVKESKQDESGMPNNRFLAERTGGTYSTLKVQPAELEDSGVYFCASSLKSWAGYSFGSGTRLTVV.